The text below deals with one TCR beta chain. There are 15 residues in the CDR3. Trimming shortened V by 0 bases and J by 4 bases, and 12 bases separated the two germline ends. Germline assignment: CDR1 LNHNV and CDR2 YYDKDF (reference sequence). This sample stems from a study of blood T cell repertoires in COVID-19. On the study more broadly: Acute-phase and convalescent COVID-19 samples originated in the United States, Italy and Spain. Nucleic acid was either cDNA or gDNA, and it came from T cells, B-cell-depleted T cells, or PBMCs.

The authors' processing: By means of reference gene primer amplification, nucleated cell counts were estimated. Clones were sequenced by immunoSEQ multiplex PCR, and TCRdb holds only the in-frame ones, with some missing. V, J and clone size derive from that table, while D and trimming were established from the DNA sequence. There are 150,000 to 200,000 clones in the sample; 88% occur only once, and approximately 4.5% lies in the top ten. The specimen sequenced was peripheral blood. This chain links TRBV15 with TRBJ2-5; D may be TRBD1 (6 bases). The origin of this receptor is a human donor in a cohort sampled during active COVID-19. Written as DNA, the CDR3 is TGTGCCACCAGCAGAGATACAGGGCGCCGAGAGACCCAGTACTTC. Protein sequence: CATSRDTGRRETQYF.